This TCR beta chain was found in a study of blood T cell repertoires in COVID-19 (dated by TCRdb to 2018 to 2021). Broadly, across the study: Samples from collaborators originated in the United States, Italy and Spain and spanned both the acute and convalescent phases of COVID-19. The prospective study material was composed of cDNA or gDNA derived from T cells, B-cell-depleted T cells, or PBMCs. Subjects who had been exposed to COVID-19, were actively infected with it, or had recovered from it provided the deeply sampled blood TCRbeta repertoires that made up the dataset. A freely available public database, intended as a resource for researchers studying the immune response to SARS-CoV-2, is where the repertoires were released. The samples were drawn from the first 160 participants of the ongoing ImmuneRACE study and from more than 1,000 subjects provided by 6 global collaborators. Sample metadata almost always included a de-identified subject ID, COVID-19 status, age in years and sex. Where available, HLA class I and class II types were obtained from metadata supplied by the sample provider rather than from assay-based typing. Points the paper makes about the study in general: The amount of clinical and demographic metadata varied by source and participant and was provided uncurated.

TCRbeta CDR3 regions were amplified from genomic DNA by means of the immunoSEQ Assay, a bias-controlled multiplex PCR. In the original analysis: The number of nucleated cells in each sample was estimated by amplification of reference gene primers within the assay. To quantify the absolute abundance of each unique TCRbeta CDR3 rearrangement, sequence reads were collapsed and filtered. For each sample, productive Simpson clonality was calculated as the square root of Simpson's diversity index across productive rearrangements. This is the immuneACCESS table as TCRdb keeps it, with only in-frame sequences that have V and J called. A part of the clones is gone; compared with another copy, unresolved V genes explain less than half, and the rest is unexplained. The DNA gave D and trimming, while V, J and clone size come from that table. The sample table contains about 54,000 clones; only one count was recorded for approximately 80% of them. The top ten clonotypes cover roughly 5.5% of the sample.

Whole blood was collected in K2EDTA tubes by collaborating institutions according to the institutions' own protocols. For TCRbeta analysis, collaborator samples were shipped as frozen whole blood, as isolated PBMCs, or as DNA extracted from either sample type. A few counts support this clone. Its antigen is unknown. The record has no base qualities; no much larger clone is one base away. From the cysteine through the phenylalanine, the CDR3 covers 17 amino acids. The retained sequence is limited to the CDR3, 51 bases, with the frame set at the first base. Taken from the germline V gene, the CDR1 and CDR2 loops are SGHRS and YFSETQ. Here V drops 5 bases and J drops 8 bases, and the junction holds 16 bases not matched to any gene.

Sequencing was done on a sample of peripheral blood. Rearrangement joined TRBV5-1 to TRBJ1-6; 7 central nucleotides agree with TRBD1. The sequence came from a woman aged 60-70 years with acute or convalescent COVID-19. The DNA reads TGCGCCAGCAGGTTACCGGGACAGCGCCTTGGAGATTCACCCCTCCACTTT. This codes for CASRLPGQRLGDSPLHF.